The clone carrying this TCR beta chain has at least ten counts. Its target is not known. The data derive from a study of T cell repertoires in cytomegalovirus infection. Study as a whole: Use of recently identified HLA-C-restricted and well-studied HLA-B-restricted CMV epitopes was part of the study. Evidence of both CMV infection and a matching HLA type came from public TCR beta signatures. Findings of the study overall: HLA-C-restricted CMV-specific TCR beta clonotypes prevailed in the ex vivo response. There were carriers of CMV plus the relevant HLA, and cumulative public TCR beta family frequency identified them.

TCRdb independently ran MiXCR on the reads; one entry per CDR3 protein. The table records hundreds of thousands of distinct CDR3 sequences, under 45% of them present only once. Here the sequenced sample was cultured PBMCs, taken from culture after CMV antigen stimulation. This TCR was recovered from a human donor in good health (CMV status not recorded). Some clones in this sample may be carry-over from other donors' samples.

The CDR3 here is CSANKWTSGGGELFF. In nucleotides, the CDR3 is TGCAGTGCCAATAAATGGACTAGCGGAGGCGGGGAGCTGTTTTTT. The chain recombines TRBV20-1 with TRBJ2-2; 10 bases are shared with TRBD2. Germline CDR1 is DFQATT and CDR2 is SNEGSKA (reference sequence). The CDR3 is made up of 15 amino acids. Trimming removed 6 bases from V and 7 bases from J; junction bases left unmatched: 11.